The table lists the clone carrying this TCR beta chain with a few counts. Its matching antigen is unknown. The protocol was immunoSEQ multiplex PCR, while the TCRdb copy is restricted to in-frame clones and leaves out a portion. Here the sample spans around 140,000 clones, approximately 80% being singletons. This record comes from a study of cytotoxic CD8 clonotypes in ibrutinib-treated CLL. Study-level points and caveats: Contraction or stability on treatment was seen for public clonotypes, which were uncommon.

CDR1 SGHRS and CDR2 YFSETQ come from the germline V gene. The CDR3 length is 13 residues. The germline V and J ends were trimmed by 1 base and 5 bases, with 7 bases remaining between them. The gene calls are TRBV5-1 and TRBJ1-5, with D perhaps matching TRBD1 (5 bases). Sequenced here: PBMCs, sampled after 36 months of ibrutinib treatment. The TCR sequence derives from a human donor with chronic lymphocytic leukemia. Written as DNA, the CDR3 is TGCGCCAGCAGCTTGAGAGGGGATCAGCCCCAGCATTTT. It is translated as CASSLRGDQPQHF.